A single sample is the source of the 21 T cell receptor beta chains below, sequenced in a study of response to subunit inactivated influenza vaccine. One entry per CDR3 protein results from TCRdb running MiXCR on the RT-PCR reads. The profile shows 150,000 or so distinct CDR3 sequences, about a tenth of them singletons. The specimen comprised non-naive T cells sorted from PBMCs, sampled roughly 45 days after vaccination. These receptors all stem from a man aged 50-60 years who received an inactivated influenza vaccine.

This clonotype occurred many times. V usage is TRBV12-3 or TRBV12-4 and J usage is TRBJ1-2; D not resolved. V lost 3 bases, J lost 8 bases, and 10 bases lay in between. The CDR3 loop spans 12 amino acids. CDR3 residues: CASSLRGSGYTF. DNA for the CDR3: TGTGCCAGCAGTTTGCGAGGCAGCGGCTACACCTTC.

The sample holds a few counts of this clonotype. The CDR3 loop is CASSVGGVTYEQYF. The CDR3 DNA is TGTGCCAGCAGCGTAGGGGGCGTAACCTACGAGCAGTACTTC. The chain carries TRBV7-9 and TRBJ2-7, with TRBD1 matching 7 bases. The V gene's germline CDR1 is SEHNR and CDR2 FQNEAQ (reference sequence). There are 14 residues in the CDR3. Losses at the gene ends were 5 bases for V and 2 bases for J; bases not matched to a gene: 6.

This clonotype was seen more than once but under ten times. The rearrangement joins TRBV10-1 to TRBJ1-1, with D maybe TRBD1 (6 bases). V dropped 2 bases and J dropped 5 bases, with 15 bases sitting between them. The CDR3 has 15 residues. CDR1 is WNHNN and CDR2 is SYGVQD in the germline V gene (reference sequence). CDR3 coding DNA: TGCGCCAGCAGTGAGACCACAGGGAAGGGGACTGAAGCTTTCTTT. Translation: CASSETTGKGTEAFF.

The rearrangement joins TRBV3-1 to TRBJ2-5; D unresolved. The length of the CDR3 is 12 residues. The V gene lost 0 bases and the J gene lost 5 bases, with 4 bases spanning the gap. Per germline, CDR1 LGHDT and CDR2 YNNKEL (reference sequence). The CDR3 nucleotides read TGTGCCAGCAGCCAAGATTTGGAGACCCAGTACTTC. Protein sequence: CASSQDLETQYF.

This clonotype was seen ten or more times. The gene calls are TRBV7-9 and TRBJ2-3; D call uncertain. Deletions cut 5 bases from V and 3 bases from J, with 9 bases between. Germline CDR1 reads SEHNR; CDR2 reads FQNEAQ (reference sequence). The CDR3 length is 13 residues. The CDR3 here is CASSQSVTDTQYF. CDR3 in DNA: TGTGCCAGCAGCCAATCGGTTACAGATACGCAGTATTTT. The variable domain in full, completed from reference TRBV7-9 and TRBJ2-3, reads DTGVSQNPRHKITKRGQNVTFRCDPISEHNRLYWYRQTLGQGPEFLTYFQNEAQLEKSRLLSDRFSAERPKGSFSTLEIQRTEQGDSAMYLCASSQSVTDTQYFGPGTRLTVL.

CDR3 amino acids: CSARSWRDQETQYF. The DNA of the CDR3 is TGCAGTGCTCGCAGTTGGAGAGATCAAGAGACCCAGTACTTC. The V gene is TRBV20-1, the J gene TRBJ2-5; D gene uncertain. Germline V lookup: CDR1 DFQATT, CDR2 SNEGSKA (reference sequence). This CDR3 is 14 amino acids long. Deletions cut 5 bases from V and 2 bases from J, with 15 bases between.

This clonotype was recorded at least ten times. The V call is TRBV5-1, the J call TRBJ2-1; no clear D. Trimming left V 0 bases short and J 0 bases short, with 7 bases between. The CDR3 is 15 residues long. The germline gives CDR1 SGHRS, CDR2 YFSETQ. Here the CDR3 reads CASSLGSSSYNEQFF. The CDR3 bases are TGCGCCAGCAGCTTGGGTTCGAGCTCCTACAATGAGCAGTTCTTC.

This clonotype was observed many times. The chain uses TRBV5-1 and TRBJ2-3; 7 positions match TRBD2. V lost 2 bases and J lost 4; bases outside the gene matches: 4. Germline V gives CDR1 SGHRS, CDR2 YFSETQ. The CDR3 runs to 14 residues. In DNA form, the CDR3 reads TGCGCCAGCAGCTTCGGGCGGGAGTCAGATACGCAGTATTTT. Encoded protein: CASSFGRESDTQYF.

The sample holds many counts of this clonotype. The chain is built from TRBV4-3 and TRBJ2-6; D tentatively fits TRBD1 or TRBD2 (5 bases each). Trimming pared 3 bases from V and 2 bases from J, leaving 14 bases between. Germline CDR1 reads LGHNA; CDR2 reads YSLEER. This CDR3 contains 17 residues. CDR3: CASSQPAGATGANVLTF. The CDR3 DNA sequence: TGCGCCAGCAGCCAGCCGGCCGGGGCCACTGGGGCCAACGTCCTGACTTTC.

This clonotype was detected ten times or more. V is TRBV4-3 and J is TRBJ2-1; D may be TRBD2 (5 bases). The germline V gene encodes CDR1 LGHNA and CDR2 YSLEER. Trimming took 0 bases from V and 9 from J, leaving 12 bases between them. This CDR3 comprises 14 residues. As DNA, the CDR3 is TGCGCCAGCAGCCAAGAGGCTAGCTACGGTGAGCAGTTCTTC. It specifies CASSQEASYGEQFF.

About this clonotype itself: A much larger clone differs from this one at a single base, so this may be a read error. This rearrangement joins TRBV5-8 to TRBJ2-5; weak D call: TRBD1 (5 bases). CDR1 SGHTS and CDR2 YDEGEE come from the germline V gene. This CDR3 has 12 residues. V was trimmed by 7 bases and J by 7 bases, leaving 14 bases between them. The CDR3 spells CASGPDQGTQYF. CDR3 nucleotide sequence: TGTGCCAGCGGCCCCGACCAGGGGACCCAGTACTTC.

The chain recombines TRBV6-1 with TRBJ1-5; the D gene is possibly TRBD1 (6 bases). This CDR3 comprises 14 residues. V was pared by 6 bases and J by 4 bases, with 13 bases between. CDR1 is MNHNS, CDR2 SASEGT, per germline. CDR3 amino acids: CASSAQGGNQPQHF. The CDR3 bases are TGTGCCAGCAGCGCGCAAGGGGGGAATCAGCCCCAGCATTTT.

This clonotype has a handful of counts. This chain joins TRBV20-1 and TRBJ1-2; 9 bases align to TRBD1. The CDR3 is made up of 13 amino acids. CDR1 is DFQATT, CDR2 SNEGSKA, per germline (reference sequence). After removal of 3 bases from V and 5 bases from J, the junction contained 4 bases not matched to a gene. CDR3 region: CSASTGGIYGYTF. CDR3 in DNA: TGCAGTGCTAGTACAGGGGGCATATATGGCTACACCTTC.

V usage is TRBV20-1 and J usage is TRBJ2-6; D is tentatively TRBD1 or TRBD2 (5 bases each). The V gene lost 5 bases and the J gene lost 0 bases, with 11 bases spanning the gap. Looked up from germline, CDR1 is DFQATT and CDR2 is SNEGSKA (reference sequence). This CDR3 spans 15 amino acids. CDR3 DNA: TGCAGTGCTCCCCGGGGCCTCTCTGGGGCCAACGTCCTGACTTTC. Its translation: CSAPRGLSGANVLTF.

This clonotype was picked up many times. This sequence joins TRBV20-1 and TRBJ2-1; no clear D. CDR1 and CDR2 from the germline V gene are DFQATT and SNEGSKA (reference sequence). The ends were cut back, 1 base at V and 4 bases at J, with 14 bases in the middle. This CDR3 has 15 residues. CDR3 protein: CSARGAAQYYNEQFF. The CDR3 bases are TGCAGTGCTAGAGGCGCGGCCCAATATTACAATGAGCAGTTCTTC.

This clonotype was observed a few times. CDR3 in amino acids: CASSQDGLAGGLLYTQYF. The CDR3 DNA follows: TGTGCCAGCAGCCAGGACGGACTAGCGGGGGGGCTGTTATATACGCAGTATTTT. The chain couples TRBV4-2 to TRBJ2-3; the match to TRBD2 covers 15 bases. There are 18 residues in the CDR3. Unmatched junction bases numbered 11, after V lost 3 bases and J lost 7 bases. Per germline, CDR1 LGHNA and CDR2 YNFKEQ.

This clonotype was seen many times. The rearrangement uses TRBV4-2 and TRBJ1-1, with D perhaps matching TRBD1 (5 bases). The CDR3 runs 13 residues. Germline CDR1 reads LGHNA; CDR2 reads YNFKEQ. Trimming removed 8 bases at V and 2 bases at J, with 12 bases between. The CDR3 spells CASRQPTNTEAFF. The CDR3 DNA reads as TGTGCCAGCCGACAGCCCACCAACACTGAAGCTTTCTTT.

This clonotype appeared a few times. CDR3 DNA sequence: TGCAGTGCTAGAGTTCAGGGGGCACCCATCTCTCTTAGCACAGATACGCAGTATTTT. It specifies CSARVQGAPISLSTDTQYF. The chain carries TRBV20-1 and TRBJ2-3; 8 bases are shared with TRBD1. This CDR3 has 19 residues. V lost 1 base to trimming and J lost 0 bases; unmatched junction nucleotides: 15. Germline CDR1 and CDR2: DFQATT and SNEGSKA (reference sequence).

This chain joins TRBV12-3 or TRBV12-4 and TRBJ2-7, with 13 bases matching TRBD2. CDR3 length equals 16 residues. V lost 5 bases, J lost 3 bases, and 7 bases stayed unmatched. CDR3 in amino acids: CASSRPGTSGIYEQYF. The CDR3 bases are TGTGCCAGCAGTCGGCCAGGGACTAGCGGGATCTACGAGCAGTACTTC.

Written as DNA, the CDR3 is TGTGCCAGCAGCTTAATTTCCGGGACAGGAGTCGCCTACGAGCAGTACTTC. Translating it yields CASSLISGTGVAYEQYF. V gene TRBV12-3 or TRBV12-4 combines with J gene TRBJ2-7, with TRBD1 identical over 8 bases. V dropped 6 bases and J dropped 2; count of bases not matched to a gene: 15. CDR3 length equals 17 residues.

This clonotype was counted a few times. This chain uses TRBV4-3 with TRBJ2-3, with D perhaps matching TRBD2 (6 bases). The CDR3 contains 14 residues. CDR1 is LGHNA and CDR2 is YSLEER in the germline V gene. Trimming cost V 4 bases and J 5 bases, with 13 bases left between them. CDR3 in DNA: TGCGCCAGCAGCCCCCGGGGGATAGGAGATACGCAGTATTTT. This translates into CASSPRGIGDTQYF.